The clone carrying this T cell receptor beta chain was seen many times. This record comes from a study of T cell repertoires in cytomegalovirus infection. The germline gives CDR1 SGHNT, CDR2 YYREEE (reference sequence). With V trimmed by 1 base and J by 4 bases, 13 bases remained unmatched. The length of the CDR3 is 17 residues. TCRdb redid the calling of the reads with MiXCR, one entry per CDR3 protein. Altogether 200,000 to 300,000 distinct CDR3 sequences are present, approximately 9% being singletons, with the ten largest covering roughly 15%. Material: PBMCs. The chain couples TRBV5-4 to TRBJ2-5, with 7 bases that match TRBD2. The sequence was collected from a human donor in good health (CMV status not recorded). Some clones in this sample may be carry-over from other donors' samples. CDR3 nucleotides: TGTGCCAGCAGCTTGCCCCCCTCTGCGGGAGCGGGAGAGACCCAGTACTTC. Translation: CASSLPPSAGAGETQYF.